The 26 T cell receptor beta chains reported below all come from one sample, sequenced in a study of shared clonotypes between healthy human individuals. The naive CD8 fraction comprised CD45RO-negative cells positively selected for CCR7 and excluded terminally differentiated effector memory CD45RA+ cells. Clones were read by immunoSEQ multiplex PCR, and TCRdb kept only the in-frame ones, dropping some. The sample records roughly 2 million clones, roughly 94% being singletons. Input material: naive CD8+ T cells sorted from blood. Source of these receptors: a man aged 18 to 35 in good health.

The chain is built from TRBV9 and TRBJ1-4; D is possibly TRBD1 (6 bases). Trimming pared 6 bases from V and 5 bases from J, leaving 17 bases between. The CDR3 is 15 residues long. In germline, CDR1 is SGDLS, CDR2 YYNGEE. CDR3 coding DNA: TGTGCCAGCACCCAATTGGACAGCCCCAATGAAAAACTGTTTTTT. It is translated as CASTQLDSPNEKLFF.

V and J are TRBV5-1 and TRBJ1-2; D perhaps matches TRBD1 (5 bases). Germline CDR1 SGHRS, CDR2 YFSETQ. CDR3 length: 16 residues. V shed 0 bases and J shed 2 bases, with 14 bases lying between them. The CDR3 DNA reads as TGCGCCAGCAGCTTGGAGGCAGGGAACCCAAACTATGGCTACACCTTC. Encoded protein: CASSLEAGNPNYGYTF.

The chain uses TRBV7-6 and TRBJ2-7; D remains unclear. Between the trimmed V and J ends, which lost 2 bases and 8 bases, there was a span of 10 bases. This CDR3 has 12 residues. CDR1 and CDR2 (germline): SGHVS, FNYEAQ. The CDR3 is CASSLPLGQQYF. The CDR3 DNA sequence: TGTGCCAGCAGCTTACCTCTCGGTCAGCAGTACTTC.

The chain is built from TRBV4-1 and TRBJ2-7, with TRBD2 identical over 9 bases. Germline CDR1 is MGHRA and CDR2 is YSYEKL. This CDR3 is built from 17 residues. Unmatched junction bases numbered 8, after V lost 2 bases and J lost 0 bases. The CDR3 bases are TGCGCCAGCAGCCAAATCCTAGCGGGGAAGAGCTCCTACGAGCAGTACTTC. Its protein product is CASSQILAGKSSYEQYF.

The chain combines TRBV6-5 with TRBJ2-5; 10 bases are a match to TRBD1. The CDR3 has 14 amino acids. Germline V CDR1 and CDR2: MNHEY, SVGAGI. With V trimmed by 3 bases and J by 4 bases, 2 bases remained unmatched. The CDR3: CASSYWDRGETQYF. The CDR3, as DNA: TGTGCCAGCAGTTATTGGGACAGGGGAGAGACCCAGTACTTC.

On this clone itself: Other DNA sequences in this sample translate to the same CDR3. V and J are TRBV5-5 and TRBJ2-7, with TRBD1 as a possible D gene (6 bases). CDR1 and CDR2 (germline): SGHKS, YYEKEE (reference sequence). This CDR3 comprises 14 residues. V lost 2 bases and J 2 bases, leaving 11 bases between the germline ends. CDR3 bases: TGTGCCAGCAGCTTAGGGGGACCGACCTACGAGCAGTACTTC. It codes for CASSLGGPTYEQYF.

This clone has just a few counts. The chain joins TRBV19 to TRBJ1-2; no firm D call. The germline V gene encodes CDR1 LNHDA and CDR2 SQIVND (reference sequence). The V gene lost 3 bases and the J gene lost 2 bases, with 10 bases spanning the gap. The CDR3 is 14 residues long. Here the CDR3 reads CASSMEGSNYGYTF. The CDR3 nucleotides read TGTGCCAGTAGTATGGAAGGGAGCAACTATGGCTACACCTTC.

This chain links TRBV6-5 with TRBJ2-3; either TRBD1 or TRBD2 may supply D (5 bases each). From germline, CDR1 is MNHEY and CDR2 SVGAGI. V lost 2 bases, J lost 7 bases, and 13 bases lay in between. The CDR3 length is 14 residues. The CDR3 DNA reads as TGTGCCAGCAGTTACACCGTCGGGGCCAATACGCAGTATTTT. It specifies CASSYTVGANTQYF.

This clone appeared a single time. V usage is TRBV30 and J usage is TRBJ1-1, with 12 bases aligning to TRBD1. Germline V gene data show CDR1 as GTSNPN and CDR2 as SVGIG (reference sequence). Trimming at V came to 2 bases and at J to 8 bases, leaving 12 bases not matched to a gene. The CDR3 is 16 residues long. CDR3 residues: CAWSPGPGQGAVEAFF. The CDR3 region has the DNA TGTGCCTGGAGTCCCGGACCGGGACAGGGGGCGGTGGAAGCTTTCTTT.

The chain carries TRBV7-9 and TRBJ2-4; tentatively, D is TRBD2 (6 bases). CDR1 is SEHNR, CDR2 FQNEAQ, per germline (reference sequence). The CDR3 is 16 amino acids. V lost 0 bases, J lost 0 bases, and 9 bases lay in between. The CDR3 DNA is TGTGCCAGCAGCTTAGCGGGGGGTATAGCCAAAAACATTCAGTACTTC. Protein product: CASSLAGGIAKNIQYF.

The chain joins TRBV15 to TRBJ2-5; TRBD1 matches at 8 bases. J lost 1 base, V lost 1 base, and 8 bases had no gene match. Germline V lookup: CDR1 LNHNV, CDR2 YYDKDF (reference sequence). This CDR3 has 17 residues. The chain's CDR3 is CATSRGSLGTGQETQYF. The CDR3 DNA reads TGTGCCACCAGCAGAGGATCACTAGGGACAGGCCAAGAGACCCAGTACTTC.

This chain joins TRBV9 and TRBJ1-2, with D hard to call. Trimming took off 0 bases at V and 0 bases at J, with 6 bases between the two ends. CDR3 length: 14 amino acids. CDR1 SGDLS and CDR2 YYNGEE come from the germline V gene. The CDR3 sequence: CASSVEGANYGYTF. The CDR3 coding sequence is TGTGCCAGCAGCGTAGAGGGAGCTAACTATGGCTACACCTTC.

The V gene is TRBV27, the J gene TRBJ2-3; 8 positions agree with TRBD1. This CDR3 contains 18 residues. V lost 0 bases to trimming and J lost 6 bases; unmatched junction nucleotides: 14. Germline V lookup: CDR1 MNHEY, CDR2 SMNVEV (reference sequence). The CDR3, as DNA: TGTGCCAGCAGTTTATCGAGACAGGGGAACGCTATTGGGGATACGCAGTATTTT. Protein sequence: CASSLSRQGNAIGDTQYF.

The chain recombines TRBV27 with TRBJ2-7, with TRBD1 matching 9 bases. J was trimmed by 3 bases and V by 5 bases; bases with no gene match: 11. The CDR3 is made up of 16 amino acids. The V gene's germline CDR1 is MNHEY and CDR2 SMNVEV (reference sequence). This CDR3 reads CASSTGQGLSYYEQYF. For the CDR3, the DNA is TGTGCCAGCAGTACGGGACAGGGTTTGTCTTACTACGAGCAGTACTTC.

The CDR3 region has the DNA TGTGCCATCAGTGACCCGGGACTCTCCTACGAGCAGTACTTC. Its translation is CAISDPGLSYEQYF. The chain has TRBV10-3 and TRBJ2-7, with TRBD2 as a possible D gene (6 bases). Germline V CDR1 and CDR2: ENHRY, SYGVKD. Trimming took off 3 bases at V and 0 bases at J, with 9 bases between the two ends. The CDR3 is 14 residues long.

The V call is TRBV10-1, the J call TRBJ2-7; D may correspond to TRBD1 or TRBD2 (5 bases each). Germline CDR1 WNHNN, CDR2 SYGVQD (reference sequence). Trimming removed 4 bases at V and 3 bases at J, with 10 bases between. This CDR3 contains 13 residues. In DNA form, the CDR3 reads TGCGCCAGCAGTGCGGGGCCTTTCTACGAGCAGTACTTC. Residues: CASSAGPFYEQYF.

The chain has TRBV7-9 and TRBJ2-7, with 10 nucleotides matching TRBD1. Germline CDR1 is SEHNR and CDR2 is FQNEAQ (reference sequence). There are 14 residues in the CDR3. V shed 5 bases and J 2 bases; nucleotides not matched to a gene: 3. The CDR3 sequence: CASSGQGVPYEQYF. The DNA of the CDR3 is TGTGCCAGCAGCGGACAGGGGGTTCCCTACGAGCAGTACTTC.

The genes are TRBV6-1 and TRBJ2-7; D not certain. This CDR3 spans 13 amino acids. Germline V gene sequence: CDR1 MNHNS, CDR2 SASEGT. Trimming left V 3 bases short and J 6 bases short, with 12 bases between. The CDR3 here is CASSDPPYVEQYF. In DNA, the CDR3 is TGTGCCAGCAGTGACCCGCCGTACGTCGAGCAGTACTTC.

J is TRBJ2-7 and V is TRBV4-2, with TRBD2 matching 14 bases. The CDR3 spans 16 residues. From germline, CDR1 is LGHNA and CDR2 YNFKEQ. The V gene end was trimmed by 3 bases and the J gene end by 3 bases; junction bases not matched to a gene: 4. CDR3 residues: CASSQEGTSGGYEQYF. The CDR3 DNA is TGTGCCAGCAGCCAGGAAGGGACTAGCGGGGGCTACGAGCAGTACTTC.

The genes are TRBV9 and TRBJ2-7, with a weak D call TRBD1 (6 bases). V shed 5 bases and J shed 2 bases, with 14 bases lying between them. Germline CDR1 SGDLS, CDR2 YYNGEE. The CDR3 loop spans 14 amino acids. CDR3 protein: CASSSGQKTYEQYF. The CDR3 DNA follows: TGTGCCAGCAGTTCCGGACAGAAGACCTACGAGCAGTACTTC.

V gene TRBV27 combines with J gene TRBJ2-7; D is unclear. Per germline, CDR1 MNHEY and CDR2 SMNVEV (reference sequence). V lost 4 bases to trimming and J lost 0 bases, with 10 bases between them. CDR3 size: 14 residues. The CDR3 is CASSSEPFSYEQYF. The CDR3 coding sequence is TGTGCCAGCAGTTCCGAGCCTTTCTCCTACGAGCAGTACTTC.

The chain uses TRBV4-1 and TRBJ1-5; possibly TRBD1 for D (6 bases). V was shortened by 2 bases and J by 2 bases, with 13 bases between the two germline ends. The CDR3 has 16 amino acids. CDR1 MGHRA and CDR2 YSYEKL come from the germline V gene. The CDR3 region has the DNA TGCGCCAGCAGCCAAAGGGCGGGGGCCGGCAATCAGCCCCAGCATTTT. This gives the protein CASSQRAGAGNQPQHF.

This chain connects TRBV7-9 to TRBJ2-1, with 10 bases aligning to TRBD2. CDR1 SEHNR and CDR2 FQNEAQ come from the germline V gene (reference sequence). The CDR3 runs to 15 residues. Trimming removed 5 bases from V and 5 bases from J; junction bases left unmatched: 6. DNA of the CDR3: TGTGCCAGCAGCCACGGACTAGCGGATCACAATGAGCAGTTCTTC. Its translation: CASSHGLADHNEQFF.

With respect to this clone: Other DNA sequences in the same sample also yield this CDR3. This chain links TRBV30 with TRBJ1-1; tentative D call: TRBD1 (5 bases). Trimming stripped 1 base from V and 7 bases from J, with 7 bases between. Germline V gene lookup returns CDR1 GTSNPN and CDR2 SVGIG (reference sequence). This CDR3 region has 11 residues. CDR3 sequence: CAWSGGYEAFF. CDR3 nucleotides: TGTGCCTGGAGTGGGGGCTATGAAGCTTTCTTT.

This rearrangement joins TRBV7-9 to TRBJ2-2; no firm D call. The CDR3 is made up of 13 amino acids. The germline V and J ends were trimmed by 1 base and 6 bases, with 6 bases remaining between them. CDR1 SEHNR and CDR2 FQNEAQ come from the germline V gene (reference sequence). The CDR3 reads CASSLGTSGELFF. The CDR3 DNA is TGTGCCAGCAGCTTAGGAACTTCCGGGGAGCTGTTTTTT.

V usage is TRBV5-1 and J usage is TRBJ2-2; D gene ambiguous. Trimming took off 6 bases at V and 6 bases at J, with 9 bases between the two ends. Germline assignment: CDR1 SGHRS and CDR2 YFSETQ. This CDR3 has 12 amino acids. The CDR3 DNA sequence: TGCGCCAGCACCATATTGGCCGGGGAGCTGTTTTTT. Translating gives CASTILAGELFF.